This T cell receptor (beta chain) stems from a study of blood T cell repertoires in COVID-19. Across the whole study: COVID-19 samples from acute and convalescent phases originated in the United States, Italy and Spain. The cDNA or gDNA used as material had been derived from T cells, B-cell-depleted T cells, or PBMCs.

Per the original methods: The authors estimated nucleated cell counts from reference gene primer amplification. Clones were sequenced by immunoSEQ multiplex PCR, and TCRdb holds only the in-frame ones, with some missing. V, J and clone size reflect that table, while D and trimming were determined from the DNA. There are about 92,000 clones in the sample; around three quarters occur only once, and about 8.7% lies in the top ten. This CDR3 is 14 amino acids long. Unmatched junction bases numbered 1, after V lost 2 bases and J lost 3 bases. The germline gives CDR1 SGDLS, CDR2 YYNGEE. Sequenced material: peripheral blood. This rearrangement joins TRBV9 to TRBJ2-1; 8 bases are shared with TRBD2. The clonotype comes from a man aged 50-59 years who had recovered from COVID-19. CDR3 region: CASSVSGIYNEQFF. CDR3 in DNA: TGTGCCAGCAGCGTTAGCGGGATCTACAATGAGCAGTTCTTC.